The rows below give T cell receptor beta chains drawn from one sample of a study of T cell changes during pregnancy in multiple sclerosis. Method: immunoSEQ multiplex PCR; TCRdb's copy keeps in-frame clones and lacks some. The sample records about 77,000 clones, roughly 91% being singletons. The input for sequencing was peripheral blood, taken after pregnancy. These receptors originate from a female donor in good health, enrolled as a control in a pregnancy study. Both conserved end residues are part of each CDR3. Fields, in order: CDR3 DNA, CDR3 protein, clone size, J gene, D gene, V gene. A D gene is named only where the DNA matches it firmly. Size is omitted from some rows. Given values are once, few, many or a class for expanded clones.

TGCGCCAGCAGCTTGGGGGGCGGGGGCCAAGAGACCCAGTACTTC,CASSLGGGGQETQYF,.,TRBJ2-5,TRBD2,TRBV5-1
TGTGCCAGCAGCCCGGGACGGGGGTCCAAAAACATTCAGTACTTC,CASSPGRGSKNIQYF,.,TRBJ2-4,.,TRBV11-3
TGTGCCAGCAGCTCGGTAAACAGGGGGCAAGGATATGGCTACACCTTC,CASSSVNRGQGYGYTF,.,TRBJ1-2,TRBD1,TRBV7-2
TGTGCCAGCAGGGAACTAGCGGGAGGCCTGTACAATGAGCAGTTCTTC,CASRELAGGLYNEQFF,.,TRBJ2-1,TRBD2,TRBV28
TGTGCCAGTGGGAGAGGACAGGTAGTAGGGGCCAACGTCCTGACTTTC,CASGRGQVVGANVLTF,.,TRBJ2-6,TRBD1,TRBV19
TGTGCCAGCAGCTTAGATTTTCAGCGGGAGGCTCGAAAGACCCAGTACTTC,CASSLDFQREARKTQYF,.,TRBJ2-5,TRBD2,TRBV11-2
TGTGCCAGCTCACCGGGCGCCTCCTACGAGCAGTACTTC,CASSPGASYEQYF,once,TRBJ2-7,.,TRBV18
TGTGCCAGCAGCCGTGACAGGGGCAACACTGAAGCTTTCTTT,CASSRDRGNTEAFF,.,TRBJ1-1,TRBD1,TRBV7-9
TGCGCCAGCAGCTTAGAACCGTCGGGACTCTATGGCTACACCTTC,CASSLEPSGLYGYTF,once,TRBJ1-2,.,TRBV5-1
TGCAGCGTTGGGCGCTATAGCGGGATTGGGCTCAGGAATGAGCAGTTCTTC,CSVGRYSGIGLRNEQFF,once,TRBJ2-1,TRBD2,TRBV29-1
TGTGCCAGCAGCGTTGGGGACAGGAACTCCTACGAGCAGTACTTC,CASSVGDRNSYEQYF,.,TRBJ2-7,TRBD1,TRBV9
TGTGCCAGTGGAAGCGGAAGCAATCAGCCCCAGCATTTT,CASGSGSNQPQHF,.,TRBJ1-5,.,TRBV19
TGTGCCAGCAGCCTTGGGACTAGCGGGCAAGAGACCCAGTACTTC,CASSLGTSGQETQYF,.,TRBJ2-5,TRBD2,TRBV7-2
TGTGCTAGTGGTTGGGGGGGGGCTGAAGCTTTCTTT,CASGWGGAEAFF,.,TRBJ1-1,.,TRBV12-5
TGTGCCAGCTCACCACTAGACGGGAACTATGGCTACACCTTC,CASSPLDGNYGYTF,.,TRBJ1-2,.,TRBV18
.,CASSTSDRGLYGYTF,.,TRBJ1-2,.,TRBV6-1
TGTGCCAGTACCCGGACAGGGCCAACATACGAGCAGTACTTC,CASTRTGPTYEQYF,.,TRBJ2-7,TRBD1,TRBV6-1
TGCAGCGTTGAGATCTCCACTGGGCCCGGGGAGTTCTTC,CSVEISTGPGEFF,.,TRBJ2-1,.,TRBV29-1
TGTGCCAGCAGTTTTCCGGGACTAGCGGGAGTGCCCTACACAGATACGCAGTATTTT,CASSFPGLAGVPYTDTQYF,.,TRBJ2-3,TRBD2,TRBV28
TGTGCCAGCAGCCAAGCTCGGAGCCCCAATGAGCAGTTCTTC,CASSQARSPNEQFF,.,TRBJ2-1,.,TRBV28
TGTGCCAGCGGTCAACAGGGGCTCGCTGGAAACACCATATATTTT,CASGQQGLAGNTIYF,.,TRBJ1-3,TRBD1,TRBV6-6
TGTGCCTGGAGTAGCGGGAGCGACGAGCAGTACTTC,CAWSSGSDEQYF,.,TRBJ2-7,TRBD2,TRBV30
TGTGCCAGCTCGCGGGACAGCACCATGAACACTGAAGCTTTCTTT,CASSRDSTMNTEAFF,.,TRBJ1-1,TRBD1,TRBV18
TGTGCCAGCAGCAGACTAGCGGGGGGGCCAGGGGGAGATACGCAGTATTTT,CASSRLAGGPGGDTQYF,once,TRBJ2-3,TRBD2,TRBV7-3
TGTGCCTGGAGTGTAGACTACTACGAGCAGTACTTC,CAWSVDYYEQYF,.,TRBJ2-7,.,TRBV30
TGTGCCAGCAGGTGGGACAGGGGGACAGATACGCAGTATTTT,CASRWDRGTDTQYF,.,TRBJ2-3,TRBD1,TRBV27
TGCAGCGCCGGAAAGGCAGGACAACTCACAGATACGCAGTATTTT,CSAGKAGQLTDTQYF,.,TRBJ2-3,.,TRBV29-1
TGTGCCAGTACCCTCAGACAGGCGGGCACTGAGGCTTTCTTT,CASTLRQAGTEAFF,.,TRBJ1-1,.,TRBV19
TGCAGCACAACTAGCGGGGGGCGATGGACAGATACGCAGTATTTT,CSTTSGGRWTDTQYF,.,TRBJ2-3,TRBD2,TRBV29-1
TGTGCCAGCAGTTCTGGACTAGCGGGGACAGATACGCAGTATTTT,CASSSGLAGTDTQYF,.,TRBJ2-3,TRBD2,TRBV28
TGTGCCAGTAGTATAGCAACAGGGAGTGAGCAGTACTTC,CASSIATGSEQYF,once,TRBJ2-7,.,TRBV19
TGTGCCATCACTCAGCTAGCGGACACCGGGGAGCTGTTTTTT,CAITQLADTGELFF,.,TRBJ2-2,TRBD2,TRBV10-3
TGCAGTGCCCGGAGGTCCTACGAGCAGTACTTC,CSARRSYEQYF,once,TRBJ2-7,.,TRBV20-1
TGTGCCAGCAGCTTAAGGTCAGGGACTAGGCAAGAGCAGTACTTC,CASSLRSGTRQEQYF,.,TRBJ2-7,TRBD2,TRBV7-2
TGCGCCAGCAGCCCCAAAAGGGGTTCAGATACGCAGTATTTT,CASSPKRGSDTQYF,once,TRBJ2-3,.,TRBV4-3
TGTGCCAGCAGCTTTTCGGGGGAGGCCAATAATTCACCCCTCCACTTT,CASSFSGEANNSPLHF,.,TRBJ1-6,.,TRBV5-6
TGTGCCAGCAGTTACTCTCGACAGGGGGCCTATGGCTACACCTTC,CASSYSRQGAYGYTF,.,TRBJ1-2,TRBD1,TRBV6-5
TGTGCCAGCAGCCAGGCTCGGGGGGGCGGCAATGAGCAGTTCTTC,CASSQARGGGNEQFF,once,TRBJ2-1,TRBD2,TRBV5-4
TGTGCCAGCAGCTTGGGGAGCTCCTATAATTCACCCCTCCACTTT,CASSLGSSYNSPLHF,many,TRBJ1-6,.,TRBV5-6
TGTGCCAGCAGCGCCAGTGGCGCAGCGGAGACCCAGTACTTC,CASSASGAAETQYF,.,TRBJ2-5,.,TRBV9
TGTGCCAGCACTGACCGGGGGATAGGAACAGATACGCAGTATTTT,CASTDRGIGTDTQYF,.,TRBJ2-3,.,TRBV6-1
TGTGCTAGTGCTCAACGGGTTCCCTCATCCTACGAGCAGTACTTC,CASAQRVPSSYEQYF,.,TRBJ2-7,.,TRBV12-5
TGTGCCAGCTACGGGATAACGGCGGGAAACACCATATATTTT,CASYGITAGNTIYF,.,TRBJ1-3,.,TRBV6-1
TGTGCCAGCAGCTTAGAAGGGGGCTCTGGAAACACCATATATTTT,CASSLEGGSGNTIYF,once,TRBJ1-3,.,TRBV6-1
TGTGCCAGCTCATCAGAGCGCTATAATTCACCCCTCCACTTT,CASSSERYNSPLHF,few,TRBJ1-6,.,TRBV18
TGTGCCAGCGGAGAGACAGGCTTGAACACTGAAGCTTTCTTT,CASGETGLNTEAFF,.,TRBJ1-1,.,TRBV5-6
TGTGCCAGCAGTGGGGGGGAGCGGGAGATGGACGAGCAGTACTTC,CASSGGEREMDEQYF,.,TRBJ2-7,TRBD2,TRBV2
TGTGCCAGCAGCAGGGACAACACTCAAGAGACCCAGTACTTC,CASSRDNTQETQYF,once,TRBJ2-5,.,TRBV7-9